The rows below give T cell receptor beta chains drawn from one sample of a study of CD8 T cells in ankylosing spondylitis. In TCRdb, the 5' RACE reads were re-called with MiXCR into one record per CDR3 protein. There are a few hundred thousand distinct CDR3 sequences in the sample; under 25% occur only once, and about 15% lies in the top ten. Sequencing was performed on blood, either unsorted or a sorted T cell fraction (not recorded which). The receptors derive from a male donor with ankylosing spondylitis. The CDR3 runs from the conserved cysteine through the conserved F or W. Fields, in order: D gene, J gene, CDR3 length, clone size, V gene, CDR3 DNA, CDR3 protein. D genes are given only for firm matches. For some rows the clone size is stated as once, few or many, or as a class when expanded; others skip it.

.	TRBJ2-3	14	.	TRBV7-8	TGTGCCAGCAGCCGCGCTGCCCGCACAGATACGCAGTATTTT	CASSRAARTDTQYF
.	TRBJ2-7	11	few	TRBV6-6	TGTGCCAGCGGCTTTAACTACGAGCAGTACTTC	CASGFNYEQYF
TRBD1	TRBJ1-1	15	few	TRBV28	TGTGCCAGCATCGAACAGGGGGCGGGGAACACTGAAGCTTTCTTT	CASIEQGAGNTEAFF
.	TRBJ1-1	14	.	TRBV29-1	TGCAGCGTTGAACTTGGGGAGATGAACACTGAAGCTTTCTTT	CSVELGEMNTEAFF
.	TRBJ2-1	11	few	TRBV2	TGTGCCAGGGGACTTTACAATGAGCAGTTCTTC	CARGLYNEQFF
.	TRBJ2-1	13	.	TRBV25-1	TGTGCCAGCAGTGAATATCAGCACAATGAGCAGTTCTTC	CASSEYQHNEQFF
TRBD2	TRBJ2-1	16	.	TRBV12-3/TRBV12-4	TGTGCCAGCAGTGGCGGACTAGCGGTACATTACAATGAGCAGTTCTTC	CASSGGLAVHYNEQFF
TRBD2	TRBJ2-2	18	many	TRBV5-1	TGCGCCAGCAGCTTCCAACCGGGGACTAGCGGGAGGACCGGGGAGCTGTTTTTT	CASSFQPGTSGRTGELFF
.	TRBJ2-7	17	few	TRBV4-2	TGTGCCAGCAGCCAAGATCCCCTCTCATTTACGGCCTACGAGCAGTACTTC	CASSQDPLSFTAYEQYF
.	TRBJ2-1	15	.	TRBV14	TGTGCCAGCAGCCGGCTGGGACCTTATTACAATGAGCAGTTCTTC	CASSRLGPYYNEQFF
.	TRBJ2-1	15	.	TRBV15	TGTGCCACCAGCAGAGACCCTGGGGACTACAATGAGCAGTTCTTC	CATSRDPGDYNEQFF
TRBD2	TRBJ2-1	19	.	TRBV15	TGTGCCACCAGCAGAGATCCAGCGGGACTAGCGGGAGGGGGGGGTGAGCAGTTCTTC	CATSRDPAGLAGGGGEQFF
TRBD1	TRBJ2-1	15	few	TRBV20-1	TGCAGTGCTAGAGATCCGGGACAGGCCTACAATGAGCAGTTCTTC	CSARDPGQAYNEQFF
.	TRBJ2-6	16	many	TRBV10-3	TGTGCCATCACCCGGGACCCCTCCTCTGGGGCCAACGTCCTGACTTTC	CAITRDPSSGANVLTF
.	TRBJ1-2	14	.	TRBV14	TGTGCCAGCAGCCAAGAACGAGGCAGGGATGGCTACACCTTC	CASSQERGRDGYTF
.	TRBJ2-7	14	few	TRBV27	TGTGCCAGCAAGAGCTCGCCAGGGAACTACGAGCAGTACTTC	CASKSSPGNYEQYF
.	TRBJ1-2	13	many	TRBV29-1	TGCAGCGTTGCCCCTGGGGGGGACTATGGCTACACCTTC	CSVAPGGDYGYTF
TRBD1	TRBJ2-4	15	.	TRBV19	TGTGCCAGTAGTACGCGGACAGGGCCCGCCGGCATTCAGTACTTC	CASSTRTGPAGIQYF
TRBD1	TRBJ1-1	15	many	TRBV12-3/TRBV12-4	TGTGCCAGCAGTTCCCCGGACAGGGGGAACACTGAAGCTTTCTTT	CASSSPDRGNTEAFF
TRBD2	TRBJ2-2	15	.	TRBV28	TGTGCCAGCAGCCCAAGCGGGGGGATTTCCGGGGAGCTGTTTTTT	CASSPSGGISGELFF
TRBD2	TRBJ2-1	15	once	TRBV7-9	TGTGCCAGCAGCCTTAAACTAGCGGGAGTAAATGAGCAGTTCTTC	CASSLKLAGVNEQFF
TRBD1	TRBJ2-7	15	.	TRBV5-5	TGTGCCAGCAGCTCGGGACAGGGGGCTAGGTACGAGCAGTACTTC	CASSSGQGARYEQYF
TRBD2	TRBJ2-6	16	few	TRBV7-2	TGTGCCAGCAGCTTAGGAGCGGGGGCTGGGGCCAACGTCCTGACTTTC	CASSLGAGAGANVLTF
.	TRBJ1-1	16	few	TRBV5-1	TGCGCCAGCAGCTTGGGAGGACAAACTATGAACACTGAAGCTTTCTTT	CASSLGGQTMNTEAFF
.	TRBJ2-7	19	few	TRBV11-1	TGTGCCAGCAGCTTATACAGGGGGCTAGCGGGCAACGCATCCTACGAGCAGTACTTC	CASSLYRGLAGNASYEQYF
.	TRBJ1-3	15	.	TRBV19	TGTGCCAGTATGGGGACCGCGTCCTCTGGAAACACCATATATTTT	CASMGTASSGNTIYF
TRBD2	TRBJ2-3	16	.	TRBV10-3	TGTGCCATCAGTGAAGGGACTAGCGGCCCGGTGGATACGCAGTATTTT	CAISEGTSGPVDTQYF
TRBD2	TRBJ2-3	14	few	TRBV29-1	TGCAGCGTTAAGCGGGGGGGAAGCACAGATACGCAGTATTTT	CSVKRGGSTDTQYF
.	TRBJ2-3	15	few	TRBV20-1	TGCAGTGCTAGTGGCGGGCTAGAATTCACAGATACGCAGTATTTT	CSASGGLEFTDTQYF
TRBD1	TRBJ2-1	15	.	TRBV5-1	TGCGCCAGCAGCTTGGCCCCGGGACAGGGAACAATGCAGTTCTTC	CASSLAPGQGTMQFF
TRBD1	TRBJ2-2	15	few	TRBV12-3/TRBV12-4	TGTGCCAGCACTAAGGGACAGGGCGTCACCGGGGAGCTGTTTTTT	CASTKGQGVTGELFF
TRBD1	TRBJ1-6	13	few	TRBV6-1	TGTGCCAGCATTGGGACAGGGAATTCACCCCTCCACTTT	CASIGTGNSPLHF
TRBD1	TRBJ1-1	16	.	TRBV2	TGTGCCAGCAGGGGCCGACAGGGGGTACGGAACACTGAAGCTTTCTTT	CASRGRQGVRNTEAFF
.	TRBJ1-6	13	few	TRBV27	TGTGCCAGCAGTGGGCGGACAGATTCACCCCTCCACTTT	CASSGRTDSPLHF
TRBD1	TRBJ2-5	12	.	TRBV20-1	TGCAGTGCTGGACGACAGGGAGAGACCCAGTACTTC	CSAGRQGETQYF
.	TRBJ1-3	16	.	TRBV5-6	TGTGCCAGCAGCCCCGGAGGATTCTCTCCTGGAAACACCATATATTTT	CASSPGGFSPGNTIYF
.	TRBJ1-4	13	many	TRBV20-1	TGCAGTGCTAGAGATTTCTCCGGTGAAAAACTGTTTTTT	CSARDFSGEKLFF
TRBD1	TRBJ2-5	16	few	TRBV6-1	TGTGCCAGCAGACCCTCAGGGGGAAAGTTCTCGGAGACCCAGTACTTC	CASRPSGGKFSETQYF
.	TRBJ1-2	12	.	TRBV20-1	TGCAGTGCAGCAACAGATTTCTATGGCTACACCTTC	CSAATDFYGYTF
.	TRBJ1-1	17	.	TRBV2	TGTGCCAGCACTTTCAGGGAAGCCACCCGGGAGAGCACTGAAGCTTTCTTT	CASTFREATRESTEAFF
TRBD1	TRBJ1-2	13	.	TRBV29-1	TGCAGCGTCGAAGGACAGGGGGCCTATGGCTACACCTTC	CSVEGQGAYGYTF
TRBD2	TRBJ2-1	15	.	TRBV7-2	TGTGCCAGCAGCCGAATAGCGGGATTCTACAATGAGCAGTTCTTC	CASSRIAGFYNEQFF
TRBD1	TRBJ1-5	16	few	TRBV6-2/TRBV6-3	TGTGCCAGCAGTTCCGCGGGCAGGGGGCGTGATCAGCCCCAGCATTTT	CASSSAGRGRDQPQHF
TRBD2	TRBJ2-1	15	few	TRBV3-1	TGTGCCAGCAGCCAAAACGGACTAGCGGGACGTGAGCAGTTCTTC	CASSQNGLAGREQFF
.	TRBJ2-7	13	many	TRBV29-1	TGCAGCGTTCGTGGGACGGCTGCGGGCGAGCAGTACTTC	CSVRGTAAGEQYF
TRBD2	TRBJ2-1	14	.	TRBV6-5	TGTGCCAGCAGTTCCAAACTAGCGGGAGGGGGTCAGTTCTTC	CASSSKLAGGGQFF
TRBD2	TRBJ2-3	15	.	TRBV12-3/TRBV12-4	TGTGCCAGCACTCCAGCGGGATCGCGTGCAGATACGCAGTATTTT	CASTPAGSRADTQYF
TRBD2	TRBJ2-1	16	.	TRBV4-1	TGCGCCAGCAGCCGAGGGACTAGCGGGAGCCTGGGGGAGCAGTTCTTC	CASSRGTSGSLGEQFF
TRBD1	TRBJ1-4	14	.	TRBV29-1	TGCAGCGTTGTTGGGACAGCAACTAATGAAAAACTGTTTTTT	CSVVGTATNEKLFF
TRBD1	TRBJ2-7	13	many	TRBV12-3/TRBV12-4	TGTGCCAGCAGGTGGACAGGGGGGAGGGAGCAGTACTTC	CASRWTGGREQYF
TRBD2	TRBJ2-3	15	few	TRBV7-3	TGTGCCAGCAGCTTAGGACTAGGGGCCAGGGATACGCAGTATTTT	CASSLGLGARDTQYF
TRBD1	TRBJ2-1	13	many	TRBV29-1	TGCAGCGTTGAAGTTATCGAACGGGGACAGGCTACCTTC	CSVEVIERGQATF
TRBD2	TRBJ2-1	13	.	TRBV5-6	TGTGCCAGCAGCTTTGGACTAGCCCGCGAGCAGTTCTTC	CASSFGLAREQFF